Below are 3 T cell receptor beta chains sequenced from a single sample in a study of cytomegalovirus exposure and HLA in healthy donors. A multiplex PCR was run with 60 Vbeta primers and 13 Jbeta primers. The method was immunoSEQ multiplex PCR; TCRdb's version includes in-frame clones alone and lacks a portion of them. The sample yields about 55,000 clones, over 65% seen once. The sample was PBMCs. The receptors originated from a man aged 35-49 years in good health and CMV-seropositive.

The chain recombines TRBV7-9 with TRBJ2-3; 9 nucleotides match TRBD2. CDR3 length: 16 amino acids. Germline V CDR1 and CDR2: SEHNR, FQNEAQ (reference sequence). The ends lost 1 base at V and 3 bases at J; junction bases unmatched: 5. This CDR3 is CASSLGGLAMTDTQYF. Here the CDR3 DNA reads TGTGCCAGCAGCTTAGGCGGACTAGCGATGACAGATACGCAGTATTTT.

This chain joins TRBV2 and TRBJ2-7; the match to TRBD1 covers 7 bases. Per the germline V gene, CDR1 is SNHLY and CDR2 is FYNNEI. This CDR3 has 12 residues. V gave up 6 bases and J gave up 5 bases; unmatched junction bases: 4. The CDR3 here is CASRVDRDEQYF. CDR3 DNA: TGTGCCAGCAGGGTAGACAGGGACGAGCAGTACTTC.

The V gene is TRBV7-2, the J gene TRBJ2-3; D is unclear. This CDR3 has 15 residues. V was shortened by 6 bases and J by 2 bases, with 15 bases between the two germline ends. Germline CDR1 and CDR2: SGHTA and FQGNSA. The CDR3 nucleotides read TGTGCCAGCAGACGCTTAGCTCTCGACACAGATACGCAGTATTTT. This encodes CASRRLALDTDTQYF.